This TCR beta chain was captured by sequencing in a study of blood T cells in healthy people across ages. A second roughly 6 to 12 cycle PCR used barcoded and J-beta primers. TCRdb re-derived calls from the 5' RACE reads in MiXCR, one entry per CDR3 protein. This table has hundreds of thousands of distinct CDR3 sequences, more than 50% appearing once. This sequence originates from a middle-aged man in good health. Input material: blood.

CDR3 protein: CASSPWTQETQYF. The CDR3 region has the DNA TGTGCCAGCAGCCCTTGGACTCAAGAGACCCAGTACTTC. V gene TRBV7-7 combines with J gene TRBJ2-5, with D possibly TRBD2 on 5 matching bases. This CDR3 has 13 residues. Germline CDR1 is SSHAT and CDR2 is FNYEAQ (reference sequence). Deletions cut 5 bases from V and 2 bases from J, with 9 bases between.